These T cell receptor beta chains were read from a single sample in a study of OX40 agonist ivuxolimab in advanced cancers. Here immunoSEQ multiplex PCR was the method, and the copy in TCRdb shows in-frame clones only, minus some. The profile shows roughly 59,000 clones, 92% of them singletons. The source material was CD4+ or CD8+ T cells sorted from blood, sampled in a trial of the OX40 agonist ivuxolimab. These receptor sequences come from an adult with an advanced solid tumor such as melanoma, head and neck, liver or kidney cancer. CDR3s include the opening cysteine and the closing phenylalanine or tryptophan. A D gene is named only where the DNA matches it firmly.

TRBV15	TRBJ2-7	TRBD1	CATSRDRDRGIYEQYF
TRBV13	TRBJ2-1	TRBD2	CASSSPPGLGSYNEQFF
TRBV7-2	TRBJ2-3	TRBD2	CASSLDVLAGGPSPDTQYF
TRBV2	TRBJ2-7	TRBD2	CASSETAGTTYEQYF
TRBV2	TRBJ2-7	TRBD2	CASSEAGVAGTYEQYF
TRBV7-6	TRBJ2-7	NA	CASSEPGGSYEQYF
TRBV7-3	TRBJ2-3	NA	CASSLTGAPTDTQYF
TRBV9	TRBJ2-7	NA	CASSVWDASYEQYF
TRBV6-1	TRBJ2-7	TRBD2	CASSEGLAGGPYEQYF
TRBV5-6	TRBJ1-1	NA	CASSSGLTEAFF
TRBV10-3	TRBJ2-3	NA	CAISESFPGTHGADTQYF
TRBV29-1	TRBJ2-3	TRBD2	CSPQGLAGVTDTQYF
TRBV7-9	TRBJ1-5	NA	CASSSGGAGQPQHF
TRBV6-1	TRBJ1-6	NA	CASSQVPEPYNSPLHF
TRBV5-6	TRBJ1-2	NA	CASSSPGAGYGYTF
TRBV6-1	TRBJ1-1	NA	CASSVGGLNGAFF
TRBV19	TRBJ1-5	TRBD1	CASSAWTGGNQPQHF
TRBV5-1	TRBJ2-3	NA	CASGPYYTDTQYF
TRBV9	TRBJ2-1	NA	CASSPPGLGNEQFF
TRBV6-5	TRBJ2-3	NA	CASSYVTDTQYF
TRBV27	TRBJ2-5	TRBD1	CASSLKDRPHETQYF